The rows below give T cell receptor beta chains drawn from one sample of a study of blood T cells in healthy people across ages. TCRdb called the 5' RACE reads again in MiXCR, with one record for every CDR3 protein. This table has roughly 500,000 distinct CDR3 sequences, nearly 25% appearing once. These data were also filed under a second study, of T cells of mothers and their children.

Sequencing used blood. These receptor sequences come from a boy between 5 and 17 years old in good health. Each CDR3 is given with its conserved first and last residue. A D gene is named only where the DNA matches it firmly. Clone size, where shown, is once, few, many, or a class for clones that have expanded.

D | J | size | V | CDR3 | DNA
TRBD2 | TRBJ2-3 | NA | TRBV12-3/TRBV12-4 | CASSPGLAGNTDTQYF | TGTGCCAGCAGCCCGGGACTAGCGGGGAACACAGATACGCAGTATTTT
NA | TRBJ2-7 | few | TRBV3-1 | CASSQSQGTAEQYF | TGTGCCAGCAGCCAGTCGCAGGGTACGGCCGAGCAGTACTTC
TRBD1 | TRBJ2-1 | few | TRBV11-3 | CASSMGQSLANEQFF | TGTGCCAGCAGCATGGGACAGTCTTTGGCAAATGAGCAGTTCTTC
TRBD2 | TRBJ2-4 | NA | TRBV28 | CASSFNAGGIQYF | TGTGCCAGCAGTTTTAACGCGGGAGGAATTCAGTACTTC
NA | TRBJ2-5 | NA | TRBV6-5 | CASSYTSGGSQETQYF | TGTGCCAGCAGTTACACATCGGGTGGTAGCCAAGAGACCCAGTACTTC
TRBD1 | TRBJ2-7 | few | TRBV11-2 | CASSLVSLQGAGEQYF | TGTGCCAGCAGCTTAGTTTCTTTGCAGGGGGCTGGCGAGCAGTACTTC
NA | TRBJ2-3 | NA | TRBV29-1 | CSVKRGGTDTQYF | TGCAGCGTTAAAAGGGGTGGCACAGATACGCAGTATTTT
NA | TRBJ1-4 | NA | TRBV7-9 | CASSPGGAATNEKLFF | TGTGCCAGCAGCCCGGGGGGGGCCGCAACTAATGAAAAACTGTTTTTT
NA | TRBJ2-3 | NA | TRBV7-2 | CASSLEWRHTDTQYF | TGTGCCAGCAGCTTAGAATGGCGGCACACAGATACGCAGTATTTT
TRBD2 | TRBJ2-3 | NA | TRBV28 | CASSSPAGADSTDTQYF | TGTGCCAGCAGTTCCCCAGCGGGAGCCGATAGCACAGATACGCAGTATTTT
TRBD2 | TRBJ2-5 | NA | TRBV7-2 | CASSPWTSGYRETQYF | TGTGCCAGCAGCCCTTGGACTAGCGGGTACCGTGAGACCCAGTACTTC
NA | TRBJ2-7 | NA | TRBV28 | CASSLRAPYEQYF | TGTGCCAGCAGTTTGAGGGCACCCTACGAGCAGTACTTC
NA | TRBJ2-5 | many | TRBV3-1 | CASSHRQETQYF | TGTGCCAGCAGCCACCGGCAAGAGACCCAGTACTTC
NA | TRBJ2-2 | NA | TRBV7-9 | CASRHAGVRDTGELFF | TGTGCCAGCAGGCACGCAGGGGTTCGGGACACCGGGGAGCTGTTTTTT
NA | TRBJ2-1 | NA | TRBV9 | CASSVAGSEQFF | TGTGCCAGCAGCGTAGCGGGAAGTGAGCAGTTCTTC
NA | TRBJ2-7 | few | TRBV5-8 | CASSRFGSNYEQYF | TGTGCCAGCAGCCGTTTTGGCTCCAACTACGAGCAGTACTTC
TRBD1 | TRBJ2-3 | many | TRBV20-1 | CSARRTGGAKTQYF | TGCAGTGCTAGACGGACAGGGGGAGCAAAGACGCAGTATTTT
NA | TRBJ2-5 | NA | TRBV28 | CASSFKYQETRYF | TGTGCCAGCAGTTTCAAGTACCAAGAGACCCGGTACTTC